The present T cell receptor (beta chain) was sequenced within a study of blood T cell repertoires in COVID-19. Participants reported their clinical history, and cohort assignment relied on those reports. TCRdb's table, derived via immunoSEQ multiplex PCR, lists solely in-frame clones and lacks some. Among around 300,000 clones listed, 88% were seen once. This CDR3 comprises 16 residues. Germline CDR1 LGHDT, CDR2 YNNKEL (reference sequence). V lost 2 bases, J lost 3 bases, and 14 bases lay in between. The receptor comes from a woman aged 50 to 60 who had recovered from COVID-19. The chain joins TRBV3-1 (or the pseudogene TRBV3-2) to TRBJ1-5, with D perhaps matching TRBD1 (6 bases). The sample consisted of PBMCs or T cells enriched from blood (not recorded which). CDR3 residues: CASSQNSGTNNQPQHF. Written as DNA, the CDR3 is TGTGCCAGCAGCCAAAACTCCGGGACAAACAATCAGCCCCAGCATTTT.